This T cell receptor beta chain is from a study of blood T cells in healthy people across ages. Across the whole study: Through template switching, about one barcoded beta molecule was captured per two T cells, as measured in model experiments.

Study-wide results and caveats: Unsorted PBMCs prevented conclusive naive versus antigen-experienced comparison. Higher diversity, along with more naive CD4+ cells, distinguished long-lived donors from aged donors.

This clonotype has a handful of counts. Its antigen is currently unknown. Germline CDR1 reads SGHVS; CDR2 reads FQNEAQ. There are 12 residues in the CDR3. The V end lost 1 base, the J end lost 9 bases, and 10 bases lay between the germline ends. The second PCR ran roughly 6 to 12 cycles with a sample-barcoded 5' primer and J-beta primers. A single record per CDR3 protein comes from TCRdb applying MiXCR to the 5' RACE reads. The sample lists about 510,000 distinct CDR3 sequences, roughly a quarter seen once, with approximately 3.6% in the top ten. These data also formed part of another study, on T cells of mothers and their children.

Sequencing used blood. The rearrangement links TRBV7-8 to TRBJ2-7, with D possibly matching TRBD2 (5 bases). The sequence came from a boy under 10 years old in good health. The CDR3 loop is CASSLGGQGQYF. As DNA, the CDR3 is TGTGCCAGCAGCTTAGGAGGGCAAGGGCAGTACTTC.